These 27 T cell receptor beta chains were all obtained from the same sample, sequenced in a study of blood T cell repertoires in COVID-19. Using immunoSEQ multiplex PCR, the repertoire was profiled, and TCRdb retains in-frame clones only, with some absent. This sample has roughly 120,000 clones, with approximately 87% found just once. The specimen sequenced was peripheral blood. The receptors here all came from a man in his 70s who had recovered from COVID-19.

This clone came up once. The chain couples TRBV6-5 to TRBJ2-3; 8 positions match TRBD2. This CDR3 comprises 14 residues. Trimming at V came to 2 bases and at J to 6 bases, leaving 4 bases not matched to a gene. From germline, CDR1 is MNHEY and CDR2 SVGAGI. The CDR3 region has the DNA TGTGCCAGCAGTTACCAGCGGGGGAGGGATACGCAGTATTTT. As protein: CASSYQRGRDTQYF.

The chain is built from TRBV28 and TRBJ1-2, with 8 bases lining up with TRBD1. Germline CDR1 reads MDHEN; CDR2 reads SYDVKM. Unmatched junction bases numbered 15, after V lost 1 base and J lost 8 bases. The CDR3 is 17 residues long. CDR3: CASSLSGLARGRSGYTF. Here the CDR3 DNA reads TGTGCCAGCAGTTTATCCGGATTGGCCAGGGGGCGATCCGGCTACACCTTC.

The rearrangement uses TRBV10-3 and TRBJ2-1, with 9 bases matching TRBD2. The CDR3 loop spans 15 amino acids. CDR1 and CDR2 from the germline V gene are ENHRY and SYGVKD. The trim removed 2 bases at V and 6 bases at J, leaving 5 bases unmatched. CDR3 nucleotide sequence: TGTGCCATCAGTGAGCTGGCTAGCGGGATCAATGAGCAGTTCTTC. It specifies CAISELASGINEQFF.

The rearrangement links TRBV18 to TRBJ2-3; tentative D call: TRBD2 (6 bases). CDR3 length: 16 residues. V was trimmed by 6 bases and J by 2 bases, leaving 18 bases between them. Germline lookup yields CDR1 KGHSH and CDR2 LQKENI. Written as DNA, the CDR3 is TGTGCCAGCTCGACGAGGCAGCGGGCCCCCACAGATACGCAGTATTTT. Protein sequence: CASSTRQRAPTDTQYF.

Only a few counts were recorded for this clone. The V call is TRBV9, the J call TRBJ1-3, with 7 bases fitting TRBD1. The germline gives CDR1 SGDLS, CDR2 YYNGEE. This CDR3 comprises 16 residues. V gave up 0 bases and J gave up 1 base; unmatched junction bases: 4. The CDR3 DNA follows: TGTGCCAGCAGCGTAGGAGGGGGCGCTTCTGGAAACACCATATATTTT. Its protein product is CASSVGGGASGNTIYF.

This chain links TRBV5-1 with TRBJ2-5; D is ambiguous. Germline values: CDR1 SGHRS, CDR2 YFSETQ. V gave up 0 bases and J gave up 5 bases, with 8 bases separating them. This CDR3 has 13 amino acids. For the CDR3, the DNA is TGCGCCAGCAGCTTGGGGCAGTTTGAGACCCAGTACTTC. Translation gives CASSLGQFETQYF.

V gene TRBV27 combines with J gene TRBJ1-6; D is uncertain. The V and J ends lost 4 bases and 0 bases respectively, with 7 bases between them. The CDR3 is made up of 15 amino acids. Germline lookup yields CDR1 MNHEY and CDR2 SMNVEV (reference sequence). CDR3 loop: CASSYGSSYNSPLHF. DNA of the CDR3: TGTGCCAGCAGTTACGGGAGCTCCTATAATTCACCCCTCCACTTT.

This clone was counted a single time. The rearrangement joins TRBV5-6 to TRBJ1-5, with unresolved D. CDR1 and CDR2 from the germline V gene are SGHDT and YYEEEE. The V gene lost 3 bases and the J gene lost 3 bases, with 10 bases spanning the gap. This CDR3 spans 14 amino acids. Written as DNA, the CDR3 is TGTGCCAGCAGCTCCGCGGGCCTCAATCAGCCCCAGCATTTT. Translating gives CASSSAGLNQPQHF.

This rearrangement joins TRBV5-1 to TRBJ1-4, with D perhaps matching TRBD1 (5 bases). The V end lost 2 bases, the J end lost 4 bases, and 9 bases lay between the germline ends. The germline CDR1 and CDR2 sequences are SGHRS and YFSETQ. CDR3 size: 14 residues. As DNA, the CDR3 is TGCGCCAGCAGCTTCCAGGGCGATAATGAAAAACTGTTTTTT. Translating it yields CASSFQGDNEKLFF.

Written as DNA, the CDR3 is TGCAGTGCTAGTTTGTTGGCTAGCGGGGGGCAAGAGACCCAGTACTTC. This encodes CSASLLASGGQETQYF. The V and J genes are TRBV20-1 and TRBJ2-5; TRBD2 matches 11 bases. The CDR3 sequence is 16 residues long. J was trimmed by 2 bases and V by 3 bases; bases with no gene match: 8. Per germline, CDR1 DFQATT and CDR2 SNEGSKA (reference sequence).

This clone was observed once. The chain employs TRBV9 and TRBJ2-3; 8 nucleotides align to TRBD1. The CDR3 sequence is 15 residues long. J gave up 2 bases and V 0 bases, and 2 bases lay outside the gene matches. Per the germline V gene, CDR1 is SGDLS and CDR2 is YYNGEE. The CDR3 loop is CASSVEGQDTDTQYF. For the CDR3, the DNA is TGTGCCAGCAGCGTAGAGGGACAGGACACAGATACGCAGTATTTT. Filled out from reference TRBV9 and TRBJ2-3, the complete variable domain reads DSGVTQTPKHLITATGQRVTLRCSPRSGDLSVYWYQQSLDQGLQFLIQYYNGEERAKGNILERFSAQQFPDLHSELNLSSLELGDSALYFCASSVEGQDTDTQYFGPGTRLTVL.

The chain uses TRBV6-2 or TRBV6-3 and TRBJ2-1; 9 nucleotides align to TRBD1. With 5 bases clipped from V and 1 base from J, the junction kept 3 bases outside the gene matches. Germline V gene data show CDR1 as MNHEY and CDR2 as SVGEGT. This CDR3 has 15 amino acids. CDR3 sequence reads: CASSHGTGSYNEQFF. The CDR3 DNA reads as TGTGCCAGCAGTCACGGGACAGGGTCCTACAATGAGCAGTTCTTC.

V and J are TRBV5-1 and TRBJ2-1; D is perhaps TRBD1 (5 bases). V was shortened by 0 bases and J by 8 bases, with 12 bases between the two germline ends. The CDR3 sequence is 14 residues long. CDR1 is SGHRS, CDR2 YFSETQ, per germline. The CDR3 DNA reads as TGCGCCAGCAGCTTGGTTGCAGGGCCTGATGAGCAGTTCTTC. This sequence encodes CASSLVAGPDEQFF. Together with reference TRBV5-1 and TRBJ2-1, the CDR3 gives the full variable domain: KAGVTQTPRYLIKTRGQQVTLSCSPISGHRSVSWYQQTPGQGLQFLFEYFSETQRNKGNFPGRFSGRQFSNSRSEMNVSTLELGDSALYLCASSLVAGPDEQFFGPGTRLTVL.

The rearrangement links TRBV5-1 to TRBJ1-2, with TRBD1 identical over 9 bases. The V segment lost 4 bases and the J segment 4 bases; nucleotides outside the gene matches: 8. CDR3 length: 15 residues. CDR1 and CDR2 from the germline V gene are SGHRS and YFSETQ. DNA for the CDR3: TGCGCCAGCAGCAGGGACAGGGACTCGGGCTATGGCTACACCTTC. Amino acids: CASSRDRDSGYGYTF. Based on the CDR3 plus reference TRBV5-1 and TRBJ1-2, the full variable domain is KAGVTQTPRYLIKTRGQQVTLSCSPISGHRSVSWYQQTPGQGLQFLFEYFSETQRNKGNFPGRFSGRQFSNSRSEMNVSTLELGDSALYLCASSRDRDSGYGYTFGSGTRLTVV.

This chain uses TRBV4-3 with TRBJ2-3; D is unresolved. The V and J ends lost 2 bases and 5 bases respectively, with 8 bases between them. Germline values: CDR1 LGHNA, CDR2 YSLEER. The CDR3 spans 13 residues. The CDR3 is CASSQQTEDTQYF. CDR3 DNA sequence: TGCGCCAGCAGCCAACAGACTGAAGATACGCAGTATTTT.

The V and J genes are TRBV28 and TRBJ1-2, with TRBD1 as a possible D gene (5 bases). The V end was cut by 2 bases, the J end by 2 bases, with 12 bases between. The CDR3 has 15 amino acids. CDR1 and CDR2 from the germline V gene are MDHEN and SYDVKM. Here the CDR3 reads CASSLQGSANYGYTF. The CDR3, as DNA: TGTGCCAGCAGTTTACAGGGATCCGCAAACTATGGCTACACCTTC.

The chain is built from TRBV5-4 and TRBJ2-3; 13 bases fit TRBD2. Germline CDR1 SGHNT, CDR2 YYREEE (reference sequence). V trimming: 0 bases; J trimming: 6 bases; junction bases outside the gene matches: 10. The CDR3 totals 18 residues. The CDR3 protein is CASSLANYWTSGSDTQYF. Here the CDR3 DNA reads TGTGCCAGCAGCTTGGCCAATTACTGGACTAGCGGGAGTGATACGCAGTATTTT.

This clone was found once. The chain is built from TRBV6-5 and TRBJ2-2, with TRBD2 matching 8 bases. The J segment lost 1 base and the V segment lost 7 bases, leaving 5 bases of the junction unmatched. The germline V gene has CDR1 MNHEY and CDR2 SVGAGI. This CDR3 has 15 amino acids. CDR3 protein: CASILSGGNTGELFF. The CDR3, as DNA: TGTGCCAGCATTCTCAGCGGGGGGAACACCGGGGAGCTGTTTTTT.

The chain carries TRBV6-5 and TRBJ1-5; 9 positions agree with TRBD1. CDR3 length: 15 amino acids. Germline-derived CDR1 and CDR2 are MNHEY and SVGAGI. V lost 4 bases, J lost 5 bases, and 6 bases stayed unmatched. In DNA form, the CDR3 reads TGTGCCAGCAGTTCGACGACAGGGGGGGATCAGCCCCAGCATTTT. Amino acids: CASSSTTGGDQPQHF.

The chain combines TRBV28 with TRBJ2-6; the D gene is possibly TRBD1 (6 bases). CDR1 and CDR2 from the germline V gene are MDHEN and SYDVKM. V lost 7 bases, J lost 0 bases, and 13 bases lay in between. The CDR3 has 16 residues. The DNA of the CDR3 is TGTGCCAGCACTTTGGACAGACCCTCTGGGGCCAACGTCCTGACTTTC. The encoded protein is CASTLDRPSGANVLTF.

The chain combines TRBV5-4 with TRBJ2-5, with 11 bases identical to TRBD2. CDR1 is SGHNT, CDR2 YYREEE, per germline (reference sequence). The trim removed 4 bases at V and 4 bases at J, leaving 3 bases unmatched. The CDR3 is 14 amino acids. In DNA, the CDR3 is TGTGCCAGCAGCCCAGGACTAGCGGGAGAGACCCAGTACTTC. This translates into CASSPGLAGETQYF. Full variable domain (rest looked up from reference TRBV5-4 and TRBJ2-5): ETGVTQSPTHLIKTRGQQVTLRCSSQSGHNTVSWYQQALGQGPQFIFQYYREEENGRGNFPPRFSGLQFPNYSSELNVNALELDDSALYLCASSPGLAGETQYFGPGTRLLVL.

This clone was counted a few times. V is TRBV5-1 and J is TRBJ2-7; 10 bases map to TRBD2. The germline CDR1 and CDR2 sequences are SGHRS and YFSETQ. The V and J ends lost 0 bases and 3 bases, in that order; junction bases with no gene match: 6. This CDR3 has 16 residues. The CDR3 spells CASSLVTSGLGYEQYF. DNA for the CDR3: TGCGCCAGCAGCTTGGTGACTAGCGGGTTAGGCTACGAGCAGTACTTC.

This chain uses TRBV5-6 with TRBJ1-2; 10 bases map to TRBD1. CDR1 is SGHDT and CDR2 is YYEEEE in the germline V gene. V shed 4 bases and J 7 bases; nucleotides not matched to a gene: 16. CDR3 length: 17 amino acids. The CDR3: CASSLYGTGALYGGYTF. The CDR3 DNA sequence: TGTGCCAGCAGCCTGTACGGGACAGGGGCACTTTATGGTGGCTACACCTTC.

The V gene is TRBV19, the J gene TRBJ1-5, with D unresolved. This CDR3 spans 15 amino acids. Trimming shortened V by 5 bases and J by 0 bases, and 11 bases separated the two germline ends. Germline V gene sequence: CDR1 LNHDA, CDR2 SQIVND (reference sequence). CDR3 sequence: CASSPRKYSNQPQHF. The CDR3 DNA is TGTGCCAGTAGTCCGAGAAAATATAGCAATCAGCCCCAGCATTTT. The full variable domain, with the rest looked up from reference TRBV19 and TRBJ1-5, is DGGITQSPKYLFRKEGQNVTLSCEQNLNHDAMYWYRQDPGQGLRLIYYSQIVNDFQKGDIAEGYSVSREKKESFPLTVTSAQKNPTAFYLCASSPRKYSNQPQHFGDGTRLSIL.

The V call is TRBV6-5, the J call TRBJ1-1, with TRBD1 matching 10 bases. CDR3 length: 15 amino acids. Germline lookup yields CDR1 MNHEY and CDR2 SVGAGI. With 5 bases clipped from V and 1 base from J, the junction kept 4 bases outside the gene matches. CDR3 amino acids: CASSPRDRGNTEAFF. Written as DNA, the CDR3 is TGTGCCAGCAGTCCCCGGGACAGGGGGAACACTGAAGCTTTCTTT.

The chain uses TRBV19 and TRBJ2-5; D uncertain. Germline V gives CDR1 LNHDA, CDR2 SQIVND (reference sequence). This CDR3 has 14 amino acids. Trimming shortened V by 3 bases and J by 5 bases, and 13 bases separated the two germline ends. The CDR3 sequence: CASSITGPLETQYF. CDR3 bases: TGTGCCAGTAGTATCACCGGTCCACTCGAGACCCAGTACTTC.

The gene calls are TRBV7-9 and TRBJ2-2; unclear D gene. The CDR3 has 12 residues. Trimming shortened V by 2 bases and J by 8 bases, and 6 bases separated the two germline ends. Germline lookup yields CDR1 SEHNR and CDR2 FQNEAQ (reference sequence). Written as DNA, the CDR3 is TGTGCCAGCAGCTTAAATATTGGGGAGCTGTTTTTT. This translates into CASSLNIGELFF.